Below are 25 T cell receptor beta chains sequenced from a single sample in a study of T-cell reconstitution after alpha-beta-depleted transplantation in children (dated by TCRdb to 2015 to 2016). Receptor amplification or capture employed PCR. These reads were obtained on an Illumina HiSeq 2500. TCR library preparation used molecular barcoding, with unique molecular identifiers applied to normalize quantification of the TCRbeta repertoire. TCRdb redid the processing of the public reads, applying fastp at Q25 and MiXCR, and retained in-frame beta chains. Each CDR3 protein gets just one entry, which takes the most common genes and DNA from the rows behind it. Across this sample there are 250,000 or so distinct CDR3 sequences, with less than 9% seen only once. The ten largest clones add up to 5% to 7% of the sample. The treatment or condition label, read with the paper, signifies: allogeneic hematopoietic cell transplantation with graft depleted of TCRalphabeta T cells and CD19 B cells.

This specimen consisted of PBMCs, mostly from graft donor cells, obtained 180 days after TCRalphabeta/CD19-depleted stem cell transplant. The source is a male patient under 18 who had a stem cell transplant for acute lymphoblastic leukemia, so the T cells may come from the graft donor.

This clonotype appeared many times. This sequence joins TRBV28 and TRBJ2-1; 9 bases match TRBD2. Germline CDR1 and CDR2: MDHEN and SYDVKM. The ends lost 6 bases at V and 5 bases at J; junction bases unmatched: 5. The CDR3 is 14 residues long. Here the CDR3 reads CASRLAGANNEQFF. The CDR3 DNA reads TGTGCCAGCAGATTAGCGGGAGCGAACAATGAGCAGTTCTTC.

The sample holds many counts of this clonotype. The chain couples TRBV5-1 to TRBJ1-5, with 9 positions matching TRBD1. With 1 base clipped from V and 5 bases from J, the junction kept 1 base outside the gene matches. The CDR3 length is 14 residues. Germline V gene data show CDR1 as SGHRS and CDR2 as YFSETQ. CDR3 bases: TGCGCCAGCAGCTTGACAGGGGGCCATCAGCCCCAGCATTTT. This codes for CASSLTGGHQPQHF.

This clonotype appeared many times. V is TRBV29-1 and J is TRBJ1-1; 9 bases agree with TRBD1. V trimming: 5 bases; J trimming: 6 bases; junction bases outside the gene matches: 1. Germline CDR1 reads SQVTM; CDR2 reads ANQGSEA. The CDR3 has 11 residues. The CDR3 region has the DNA TGCAGCGTTTACAGGGGGCCTGAAGCTTTCTTT. This sequence encodes CSVYRGPEAFF.

This clonotype was recorded at least ten times. The gene calls are TRBV29-1 and TRBJ1-3, with D unclear. V was pared by 5 bases and J by 4 bases, with 12 bases between. The CDR3 covers 13 residues. From germline, CDR1 is SQVTM and CDR2 ANQGSEA. The CDR3 loop reads CSVRGLGGNTIYF. The CDR3, as DNA: TGCAGCGTTCGAGGACTGGGAGGAAACACCATATATTTT.

This sequence joins TRBV3-1 and TRBJ2-3; 7 bases are a match to TRBD2. V was pared by 1 base and J by 0 bases, with 4 bases of the junction left unmatched. In germline, CDR1 is LGHDT, CDR2 YNNKEL (reference sequence). CDR3 length equals 16 residues. Written as DNA, the CDR3 is TGTGCCAGCAGCCAAGTTCGGCGGGGGAGCACAGATACGCAGTATTTT. Residues: CASSQVRRGSTDTQYF.

This clonotype was observed many times. The CDR3 nucleotides read TGTGCCAGCAGTTACCCCGGACAAGCCTCATATAATTCACCCCTCCACTTT. Amino acids: CASSYPGQASYNSPLHF. The chain has TRBV6-2 or TRBV6-3 and TRBJ1-6, with D maybe TRBD1 (5 bases). This CDR3 has 17 residues. Trimming shortened V by 2 bases and J by 4 bases, and 15 bases separated the two germline ends. Germline lookup yields CDR1 MNHEY and CDR2 SVGEGT.

The table lists this clonotype with many counts. V and J are TRBV20-1 and TRBJ2-2; no definite D call. Germline V gene data show CDR1 as DFQATT and CDR2 as SNEGSKA (reference sequence). The CDR3 contains 11 residues. V lost 2 bases, J lost 4 bases, and 2 bases lay in between. As DNA, the CDR3 is TGCAGTGCTAGACTCACCGGGGAGCTGTTTTTT. Translated: CSARLTGELFF.

This clonotype showed up many times. The genes are TRBV12-3 or TRBV12-4 and TRBJ1-2; D possibly corresponds to TRBD1 (5 bases). V was trimmed by 3 bases and J by 4 bases, leaving 9 bases between them. The length of the CDR3 is 13 residues. The CDR3 sequence is CASSFGTGYGYTF. The CDR3, as DNA: TGTGCCAGCAGTTTTGGGACCGGCTATGGCTACACCTTC.

The chain is built from TRBV28 and TRBJ2-3; 12 nucleotides line up with TRBD2. Germline V gene sequence: CDR1 MDHEN, CDR2 SYDVKM. The ends lost 7 bases at V and 0 bases at J; junction bases unmatched: 14. This CDR3 is built from 19 residues. CDR3 in amino acids: CASIVGGGTSGSSTDTQYF. In DNA form, the CDR3 reads TGTGCCAGCATCGTCGGAGGAGGGACTAGCGGGTCTAGCACAGATACGCAGTATTTT.

This clonotype has ten or more counts. J is TRBJ2-3 and V is TRBV10-2; D uncertain. The CDR3 runs to 15 residues. The germline gives CDR1 WSHSY, CDR2 SAAADI. Trimming removed 2 bases from V and 0 bases from J, with 9 bases in between. CDR3 nucleotide sequence: TGCGCCAGCAGTGAGAATCCTACTAGCACAGATACGCAGTATTTT. Protein: CASSENPTSTDTQYF.

This clonotype has only a few counts. The V call is TRBV23-1, the J call TRBJ2-3, with 7 nucleotides matching TRBD2. TRBV23-1 is known as an ORF, though its function is uncertain. The V segment lost 1 base and the J segment 2 bases; nucleotides outside the gene matches: 9. The CDR3 totals 17 residues. CDR3 DNA sequence: TGCGCCAGCAGTCAATTCGGGGAGGGACTTAACACAGATACGCAGTATTTT. This gives the protein CASSQFGEGLNTDTQYF.

This clonotype was detected ten times or more. The V gene is TRBV7-8, the J gene TRBJ2-7; TRBD1 matches at 9 bases. Unmatched junction bases numbered 10, after V lost 1 base and J lost 0 bases. Germline assignment: CDR1 SGHVS and CDR2 FQNEAQ. The CDR3 totals 18 residues. The CDR3 DNA follows: TGTGCCAGCAGCTTAGACGGACAGGGGTTCCGAACCTCCTACGAGCAGTACTTC. Amino acid sequence: CASSLDGQGFRTSYEQYF.

On this clonotype itself: A much larger clone is a single base away; this may be a read error. The chain uses TRBV20-1 and TRBJ2-5; 14 bases are a match to TRBD2. Per germline, CDR1 DFQATT and CDR2 SNEGSKA (reference sequence). The CDR3 is made up of 15 amino acids. Here the CDR3 reads CSATGTSGREETRYF. The CDR3, as DNA: TGCAGTGCCACCGGGACTAGCGGGAGAGAAGAGACCCGGTACTTC.

This clonotype was detected many times. V and J are TRBV28 and TRBJ2-7; a weak D match, TRBD2 (6 bases). Between the trimmed V and J ends, which lost 5 bases and 5 bases, there was a span of 13 bases. The germline V gene encodes CDR1 MDHEN and CDR2 SYDVKM. This CDR3 comprises 13 residues. CDR3 in DNA: TGTGCCAGCAGTCCGGGACTGGAACACGAGCAGTACTTC. Protein product: CASSPGLEHEQYF.

This clonotype has ten or more counts. The junction shows a germline mismatch at one end, possibly a read error. The chain links TRBV29-1 to TRBJ2-3; D remains ambiguous. Germline V CDR1 and CDR2: SQVTM, ANQGSEA. The CDR3 extends over 11 amino acids. CDR3 nucleotides: TGCAGCGTAGAAGGGATGGATACGCAGTATTTT. Protein: CSVEGMDTQYF.

In this sample, this clonotype turned up once. A read error is possible here, since a much larger clone lies one base away. This chain joins TRBV12-3 or TRBV12-4 and TRBJ1-2; the D is unclear. The CDR3 contains 14 residues. Trimming shortened V by 6 bases and J by 3 bases, and 14 bases separated the two germline ends. The CDR3 here is CASRNSGNDYGYTF. The CDR3 bases are TGTGCCAGCAGAAACTCCGGGAACGACTATGGCTACACCTTC.

The chain has TRBV7-2 and TRBJ1-2; 7 nucleotides agree with TRBD1. After removal of 5 bases from V and 8 bases from J, the junction contained 8 bases not matched to a gene. The germline gives CDR1 SGHTA, CDR2 FQGNSA. This CDR3 has 13 amino acids. The chain's CDR3 is CASSPTGVGGYTF. CDR3 sequence (DNA): TGTGCCAGCAGCCCCACAGGGGTAGGAGGCTACACCTTC.

This clonotype was seen ten or more times. The CDR3 region is CASSPPRNNEQFF. The CDR3, as DNA: TGTGCCAGCTCACCACCCCGGAACAATGAGCAGTTCTTC. V usage is TRBV18 and J usage is TRBJ2-1; D is uncertain. V lost 0 bases and J 5 bases, leaving 5 bases between the germline ends. The CDR3 sequence is 13 residues long. Germline V CDR1 and CDR2: KGHSH, LQKENI.

This clonotype was recorded at least ten times. The chain combines TRBV5-1 with TRBJ1-1, with TRBD1 matching over 7 bases. With 3 bases clipped from V and 3 bases from J, the junction kept 2 bases outside the gene matches. This CDR3 has 13 amino acids. CDR1 and CDR2 from the germline V gene are SGHRS and YFSETQ. DNA for the CDR3: TGCGCCAGCAGCTACCAGGGGGACACTGAAGCTTTCTTT. Encoded protein: CASSYQGDTEAFF.

This clonotype was counted many times. This chain connects TRBV28 to TRBJ2-7; weak D call: TRBD2 (6 bases). Trimming removed 3 bases at V and 3 bases at J, with 12 bases between. From germline, CDR1 is MDHEN and CDR2 SYDVKM. The CDR3 spans 14 residues. The CDR3 DNA follows: TGTGCCAGCAGTTTCGGGGGAGTCGGCTACGAGCAGTACTTC. Its protein product is CASSFGGVGYEQYF.

Regarding this clonotype: This clone may be a read error of a much larger clone one base away. The rearrangement uses TRBV5-1 and TRBJ1-5, with D tentatively TRBD1 (5 bases). Looked up from germline, CDR1 is SGHRS and CDR2 is YFSETQ. Trimming removed 0 bases at V and 6 bases at J, with 13 bases between. The CDR3 covers 15 residues. The CDR3 region is CASSLAGGFSQPQHF. The CDR3 DNA reads TGCGCCAGCAGCTTGGCCGGGGGTTTCAGTCAGCCCCAGCATTTT.

About this clonotype: A read error may explain this, as a much larger clone is one base away. The rearrangement links TRBV7-3 to TRBJ2-5; D gene uncertain. Trimming stripped 5 bases from V and 6 bases from J, with 16 bases between. CDR3 size: 14 residues. Germline CDR1 is SGHTA and CDR2 is FQGTGA. The CDR3 DNA reads TGTGCCAGCAGCCCACAAGGTGGCGCCAAGACCCAGTACTTC. Its protein is CASSPQGGAKTQYF.

This clonotype was recorded at least ten times. The chain carries TRBV7-8 and TRBJ1-6; the match to TRBD1 covers 7 bases. Germline CDR1 SGHVS, CDR2 FQNEAQ. This CDR3 contains 14 residues. V lost 4 bases and J lost 11; bases outside the gene matches: 8. The CDR3 DNA follows: TGTGCCAGCAGCTCAGACAGGGCTTTAGCACCCCTCCACTTT. Its translation: CASSSDRALAPLHF.

A few counts support this clonotype. The chain uses TRBV4-3 and TRBJ2-1; 9 positions match TRBD1. The germline V gene encodes CDR1 LGHNA and CDR2 YSLEER. The CDR3 is 14 residues long. The junction had 5 bases not matched to a gene; V was cut back by 4 bases and J by 7 bases. The CDR3 reads CASSPGQGVNEQFF. DNA of the CDR3: TGCGCCAGCAGCCCGGGACAGGGAGTAAATGAGCAGTTCTTC.

In its sample, this clonotype was seen many times. The V gene is TRBV7-3, the J gene TRBJ1-2; 9 nucleotides align to TRBD1. Germline CDR1 is SGHTA and CDR2 is FQGTGA. The junction had 10 bases not matched to a gene; V was cut back by 5 bases and J by 9 bases. The CDR3 loop spans 14 amino acids. CDR3 protein: CASSPGQGGQSYTF. In DNA, the CDR3 is TGTGCCAGCAGCCCGGGACAGGGAGGACAAAGCTACACCTTC.